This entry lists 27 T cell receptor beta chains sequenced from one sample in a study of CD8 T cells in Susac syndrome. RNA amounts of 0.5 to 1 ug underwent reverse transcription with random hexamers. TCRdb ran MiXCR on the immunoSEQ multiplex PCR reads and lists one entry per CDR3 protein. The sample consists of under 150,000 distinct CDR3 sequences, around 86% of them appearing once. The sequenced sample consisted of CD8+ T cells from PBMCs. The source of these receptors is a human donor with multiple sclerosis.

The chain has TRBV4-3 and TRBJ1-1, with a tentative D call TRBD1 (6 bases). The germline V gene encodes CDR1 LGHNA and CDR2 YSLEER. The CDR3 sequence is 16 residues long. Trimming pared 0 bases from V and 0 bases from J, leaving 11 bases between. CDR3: CASSQDPGHLNTEAFF. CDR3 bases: TGCGCCAGCAGCCAAGATCCGGGACACTTGAACACTGAAGCTTTCTTT.

CDR3: CSARARRGEVAGELFF. CDR3 nucleotide sequence: TGCAGTGCTAGAGCCCGTCGGGGAGAAGTCGCCGGGGAGCTGTTTTTT. The chain employs TRBV20-1 and TRBJ2-2, with D perhaps TRBD2 (5 bases). Trimming took off 1 base at V and 6 bases at J, with 18 bases between the two ends. The CDR3 is 16 amino acids. In germline, CDR1 is DFQATT, CDR2 SNEGSKA (reference sequence).

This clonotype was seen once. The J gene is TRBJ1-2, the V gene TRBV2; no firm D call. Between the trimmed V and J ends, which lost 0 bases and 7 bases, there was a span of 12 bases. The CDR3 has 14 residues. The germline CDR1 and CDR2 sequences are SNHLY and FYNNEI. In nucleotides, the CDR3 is TGTGCCAGCAGTGAAGCGCTGGGAGGTGGTGGCTACACCTTC. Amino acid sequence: CASSEALGGGGYTF.

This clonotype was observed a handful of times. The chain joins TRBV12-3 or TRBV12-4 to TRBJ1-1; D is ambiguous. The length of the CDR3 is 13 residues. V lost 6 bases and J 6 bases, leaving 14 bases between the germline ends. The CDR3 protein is CASSRKIGAEAFF. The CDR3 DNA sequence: TGTGCCAGCAGCCGTAAAATTGGGGCTGAAGCTTTCTTT.

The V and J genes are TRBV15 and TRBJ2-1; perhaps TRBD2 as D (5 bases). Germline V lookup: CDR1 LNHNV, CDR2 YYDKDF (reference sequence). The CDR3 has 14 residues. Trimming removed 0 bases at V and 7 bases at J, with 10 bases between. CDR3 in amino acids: CATSRDHGGNEQFF. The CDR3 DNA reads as TGTGCCACCAGCAGAGATCACGGCGGGAATGAGCAGTTCTTC.

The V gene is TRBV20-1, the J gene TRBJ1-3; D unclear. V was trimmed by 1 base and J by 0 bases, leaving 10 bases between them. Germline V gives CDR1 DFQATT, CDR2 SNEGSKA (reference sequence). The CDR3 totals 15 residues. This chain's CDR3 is CSARVWSPSGNTIYF. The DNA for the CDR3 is TGCAGTGCTAGAGTTTGGAGCCCCTCTGGAAACACCATATATTTT.

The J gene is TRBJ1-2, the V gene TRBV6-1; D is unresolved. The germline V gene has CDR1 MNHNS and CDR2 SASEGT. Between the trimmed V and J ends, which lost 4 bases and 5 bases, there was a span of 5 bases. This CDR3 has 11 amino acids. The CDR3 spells CASSAGYGYTF. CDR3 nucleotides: TGTGCCAGCAGTGCCGGGTATGGCTACACCTTC.

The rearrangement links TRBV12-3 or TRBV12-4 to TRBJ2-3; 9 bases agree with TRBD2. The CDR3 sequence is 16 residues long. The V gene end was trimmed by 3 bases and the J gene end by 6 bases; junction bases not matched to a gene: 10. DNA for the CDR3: TGTGCCAGCAGTTTGGCAGCGGGAGGATTTATCGATACGCAGTATTTT. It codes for CASSLAAGGFIDTQYF.

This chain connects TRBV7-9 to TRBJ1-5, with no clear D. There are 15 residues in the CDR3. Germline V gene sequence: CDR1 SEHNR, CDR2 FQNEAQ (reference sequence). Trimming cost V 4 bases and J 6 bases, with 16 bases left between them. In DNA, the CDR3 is TGTGCCAGCAGCTCCCAAATGACTGGAGGTCAGCCCCAGCATTTT. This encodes CASSSQMTGGQPQHF.

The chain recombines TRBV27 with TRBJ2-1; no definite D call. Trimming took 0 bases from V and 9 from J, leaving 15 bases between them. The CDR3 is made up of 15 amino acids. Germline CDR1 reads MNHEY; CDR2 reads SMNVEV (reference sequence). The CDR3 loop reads CASSLSQNEKSEQFF. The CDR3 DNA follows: TGTGCCAGCAGTTTATCACAGAATGAGAAGAGTGAGCAGTTCTTC.

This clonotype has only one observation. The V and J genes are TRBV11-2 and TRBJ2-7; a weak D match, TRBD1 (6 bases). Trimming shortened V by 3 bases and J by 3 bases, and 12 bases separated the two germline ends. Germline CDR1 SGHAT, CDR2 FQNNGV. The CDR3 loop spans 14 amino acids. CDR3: CASSFDYRDYEQYF. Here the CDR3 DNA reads TGTGCCAGCAGCTTCGATTACAGGGACTACGAGCAGTACTTC.

As DNA, the CDR3 is TGCAGTGCTAACGACGGGGTCACTGAAGCTTTCTTT. Translation: CSANDGVTEAFF. The chain joins TRBV20-1 to TRBJ1-1, with D unclear. This CDR3 spans 12 amino acids. V dropped 4 bases and J dropped 4 bases, with 10 bases sitting between them. Germline V CDR1 and CDR2: DFQATT, SNEGSKA (reference sequence).

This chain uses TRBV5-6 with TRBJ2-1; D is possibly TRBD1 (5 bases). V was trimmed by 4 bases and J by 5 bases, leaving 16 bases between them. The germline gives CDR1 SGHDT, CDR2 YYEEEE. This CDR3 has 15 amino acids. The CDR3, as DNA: TGTGCCAGCAGCCAGGACACTCCTTTCCACAATGAGCAGTTCTTC. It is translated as CASSQDTPFHNEQFF.

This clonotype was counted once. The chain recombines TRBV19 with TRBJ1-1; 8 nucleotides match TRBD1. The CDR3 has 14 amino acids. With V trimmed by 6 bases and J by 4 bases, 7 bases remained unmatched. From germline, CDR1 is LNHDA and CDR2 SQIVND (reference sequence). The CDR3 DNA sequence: TGTGCCAGTAGCGAACAGGGGGGGGTCACTGAAGCTTTCTTT. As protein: CASSEQGGVTEAFF.

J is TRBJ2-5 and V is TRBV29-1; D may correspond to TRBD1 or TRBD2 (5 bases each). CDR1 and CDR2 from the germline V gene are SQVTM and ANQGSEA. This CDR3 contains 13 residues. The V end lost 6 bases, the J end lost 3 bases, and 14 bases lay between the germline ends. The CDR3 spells CSVMDGTKETQYF. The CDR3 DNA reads TGCAGCGTCATGGACGGGACGAAAGAGACCCAGTACTTC.

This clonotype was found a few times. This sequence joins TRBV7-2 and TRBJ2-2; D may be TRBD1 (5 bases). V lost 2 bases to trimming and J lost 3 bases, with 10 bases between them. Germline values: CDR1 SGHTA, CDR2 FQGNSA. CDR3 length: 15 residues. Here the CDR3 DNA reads TGTGCCAGCAGCTTAAGCGACAGCCACACCGGGGAGCTGTTTTTT. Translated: CASSLSDSHTGELFF. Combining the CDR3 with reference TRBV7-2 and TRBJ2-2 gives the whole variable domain GAGVSQSPSNKVTEKGKDVELRCDPISGHTALYWYRQSLGQGLEFLIYFQGNSAPDKSGLPSDRFSAERTGGSVSTLTIQRTQQEDSAVYLCASSLSDSHTGELFFGEGSRLTVL.

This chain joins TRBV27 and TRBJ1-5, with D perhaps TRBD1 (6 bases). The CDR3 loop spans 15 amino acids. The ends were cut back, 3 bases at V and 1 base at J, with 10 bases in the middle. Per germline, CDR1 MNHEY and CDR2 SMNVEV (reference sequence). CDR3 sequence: CASSLAGASNQPQHF. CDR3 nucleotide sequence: TGTGCCAGCAGTTTGGCGGGGGCAAGCAATCAGCCCCAGCATTTT.

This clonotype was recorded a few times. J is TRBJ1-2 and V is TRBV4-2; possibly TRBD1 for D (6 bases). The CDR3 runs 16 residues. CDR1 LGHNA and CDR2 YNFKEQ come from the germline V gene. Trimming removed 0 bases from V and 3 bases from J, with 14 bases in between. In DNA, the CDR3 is TGTGCCAGCAGCCAAGAAGAATACAGGGACTACTATGGCTACACCTTC. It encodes CASSQEEYRDYYGYTF.

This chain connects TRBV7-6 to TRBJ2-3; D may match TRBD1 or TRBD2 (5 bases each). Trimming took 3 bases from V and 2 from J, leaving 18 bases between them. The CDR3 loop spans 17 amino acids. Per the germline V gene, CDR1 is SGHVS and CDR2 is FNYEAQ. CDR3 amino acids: CASSLALSGLNTDTQYF. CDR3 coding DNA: TGTGCCAGCAGCTTGGCTTTATCGGGGCTTAACACAGATACGCAGTATTTT. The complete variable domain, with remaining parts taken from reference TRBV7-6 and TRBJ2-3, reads GAGVSQSPRYKVTKRGQDVALRCDPISGHVSLYWYRQALGQGPEFLTYFNYEAQQDKSGLPNDRFSAERPEGSISTLTIQRTEQRDSAMYRCASSLALSGLNTDTQYFGPGTRLTVL.

The CDR3 DNA sequence: TGTGCCAGCAGTTTTGAGGGAGTCGAGCAGTACTTC. Encoded protein: CASSFEGVEQYF. This chain uses TRBV12-3 or TRBV12-4 with TRBJ2-7; the D gene is possibly TRBD2 (5 bases). The germline V and J ends were trimmed by 3 bases and 6 bases, with 9 bases remaining between them. The CDR3 extends over 12 amino acids.

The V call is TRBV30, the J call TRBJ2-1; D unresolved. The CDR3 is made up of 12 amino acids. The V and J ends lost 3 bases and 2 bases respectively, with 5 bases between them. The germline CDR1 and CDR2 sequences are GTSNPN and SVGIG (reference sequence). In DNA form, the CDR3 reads TGTGCCTGGAGGAGAACCTACAATGAGCAGTTCTTC. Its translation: CAWRRTYNEQFF.

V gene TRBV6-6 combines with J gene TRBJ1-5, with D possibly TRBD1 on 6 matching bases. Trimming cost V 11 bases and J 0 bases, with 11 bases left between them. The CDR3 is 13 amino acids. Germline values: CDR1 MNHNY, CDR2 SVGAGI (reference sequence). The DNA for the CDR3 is TGTGCCGCCGACAGGTATAGCAATCAGCCCCAGCATTTT. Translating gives CAADRYSNQPQHF.

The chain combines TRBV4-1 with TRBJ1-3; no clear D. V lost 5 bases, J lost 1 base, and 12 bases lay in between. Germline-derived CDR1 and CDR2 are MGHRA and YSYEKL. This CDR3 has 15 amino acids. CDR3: CASSEAAGSGNTIYF. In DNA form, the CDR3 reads TGCGCCAGCAGCGAAGCGGCGGGGTCTGGAAACACCATATATTTT.

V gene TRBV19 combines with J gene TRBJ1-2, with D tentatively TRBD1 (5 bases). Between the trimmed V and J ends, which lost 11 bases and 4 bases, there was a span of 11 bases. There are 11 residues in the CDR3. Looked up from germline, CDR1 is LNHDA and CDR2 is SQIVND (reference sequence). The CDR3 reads CAAGVAYGYTF. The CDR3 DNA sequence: TGTGCCGCGGGGGTCGCCTATGGCTACACCTTC. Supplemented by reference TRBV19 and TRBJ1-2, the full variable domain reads DGGITQSPKYLFRKEGQNVTLSCEQNLNHDAMYWYRQDPGQGLRLIYYSQIVNDFQKGDIAEGYSVSREKKESFPLTVTSAQKNPTAFYLCAAGVAYGYTFGSGTRLTVV.

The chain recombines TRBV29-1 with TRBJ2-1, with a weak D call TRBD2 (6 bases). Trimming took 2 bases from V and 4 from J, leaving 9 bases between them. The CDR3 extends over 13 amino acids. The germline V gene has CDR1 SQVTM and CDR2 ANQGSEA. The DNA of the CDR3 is TGCAGCGTTGAACTGGCGGGGTACAATGAGCAGTTCTTC. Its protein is CSVELAGYNEQFF.

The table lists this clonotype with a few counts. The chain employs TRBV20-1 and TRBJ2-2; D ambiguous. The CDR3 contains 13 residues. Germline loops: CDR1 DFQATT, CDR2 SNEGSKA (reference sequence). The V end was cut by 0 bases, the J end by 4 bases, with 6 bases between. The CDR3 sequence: CSARDLGTGELFF. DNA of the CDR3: TGCAGTGCTAGAGATTTGGGCACCGGGGAGCTGTTTTTT.

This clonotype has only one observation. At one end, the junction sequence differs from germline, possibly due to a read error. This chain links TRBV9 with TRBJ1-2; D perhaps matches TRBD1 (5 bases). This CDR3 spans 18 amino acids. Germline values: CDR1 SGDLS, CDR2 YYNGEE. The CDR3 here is CASSGVGKDSPTNYGCTF. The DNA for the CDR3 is TGTGCCAGCAGCGGAGTAGGGAAAGACAGTCCCACTAACTATGGCTGCACCTTC.